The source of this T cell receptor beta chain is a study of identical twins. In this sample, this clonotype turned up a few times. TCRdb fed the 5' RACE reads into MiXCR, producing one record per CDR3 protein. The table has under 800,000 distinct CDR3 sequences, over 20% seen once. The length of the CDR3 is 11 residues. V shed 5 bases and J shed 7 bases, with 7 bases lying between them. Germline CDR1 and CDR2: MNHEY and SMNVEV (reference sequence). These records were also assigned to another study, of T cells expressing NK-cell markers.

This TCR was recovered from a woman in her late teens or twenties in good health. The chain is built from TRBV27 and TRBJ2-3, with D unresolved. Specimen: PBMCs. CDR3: CASSTMNTQYF. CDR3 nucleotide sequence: TGTGCCAGCAGTACCATGAATACGCAGTATTTT.